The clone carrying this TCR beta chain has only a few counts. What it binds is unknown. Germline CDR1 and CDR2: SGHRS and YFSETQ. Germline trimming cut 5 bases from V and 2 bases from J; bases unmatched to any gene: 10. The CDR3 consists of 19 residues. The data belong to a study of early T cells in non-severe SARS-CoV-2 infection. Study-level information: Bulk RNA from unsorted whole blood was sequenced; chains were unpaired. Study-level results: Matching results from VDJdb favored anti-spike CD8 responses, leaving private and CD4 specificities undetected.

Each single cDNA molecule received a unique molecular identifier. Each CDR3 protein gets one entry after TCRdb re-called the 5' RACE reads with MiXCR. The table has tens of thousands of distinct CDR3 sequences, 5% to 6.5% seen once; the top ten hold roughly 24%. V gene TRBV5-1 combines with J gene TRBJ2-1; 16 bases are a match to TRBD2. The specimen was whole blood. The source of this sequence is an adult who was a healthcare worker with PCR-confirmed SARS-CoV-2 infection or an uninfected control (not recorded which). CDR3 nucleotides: TGCGCCAGCAGTCCAATCCTCGGGACTAGCGGGAGGGCCTACAATGAGCAGTTCTTC. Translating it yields CASSPILGTSGRAYNEQFF.